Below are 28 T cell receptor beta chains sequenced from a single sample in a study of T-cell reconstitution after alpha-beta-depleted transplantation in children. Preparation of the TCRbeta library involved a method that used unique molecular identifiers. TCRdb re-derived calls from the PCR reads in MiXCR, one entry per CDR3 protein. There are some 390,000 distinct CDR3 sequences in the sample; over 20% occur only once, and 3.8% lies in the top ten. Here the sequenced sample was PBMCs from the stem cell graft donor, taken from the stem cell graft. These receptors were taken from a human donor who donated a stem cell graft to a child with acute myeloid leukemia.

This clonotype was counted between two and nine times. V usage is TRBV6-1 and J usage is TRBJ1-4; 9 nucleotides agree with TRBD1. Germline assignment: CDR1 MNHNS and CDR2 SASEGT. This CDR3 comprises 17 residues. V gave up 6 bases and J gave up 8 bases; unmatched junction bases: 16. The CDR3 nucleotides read TGTGCCAGCAGAAAAGGACAGGGGACAAAGGTGAACGAAAAACTGTTTTTT. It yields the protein CASRKGQGTKVNEKLFF.

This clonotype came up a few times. CDR3 in amino acids: CSVARDLSREAFF. The CDR3 DNA follows: TGCAGCGTTGCTAGGGATTTAAGTCGGGAAGCTTTCTTT. The chain combines TRBV29-1 with TRBJ1-1; unclear D gene. The V gene lost 4 bases and the J gene lost 8 bases, with 17 bases spanning the gap. Germline V gene sequence: CDR1 SQVTM, CDR2 ANQGSEA. This CDR3 is built from 13 residues.

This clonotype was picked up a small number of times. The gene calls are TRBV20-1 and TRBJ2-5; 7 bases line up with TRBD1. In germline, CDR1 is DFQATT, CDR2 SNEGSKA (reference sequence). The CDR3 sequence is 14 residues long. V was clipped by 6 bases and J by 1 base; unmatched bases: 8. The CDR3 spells CSAPKTGPQETQYF. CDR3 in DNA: TGCAGTGCCCCTAAGACAGGGCCCCAAGAGACCCAGTACTTC.

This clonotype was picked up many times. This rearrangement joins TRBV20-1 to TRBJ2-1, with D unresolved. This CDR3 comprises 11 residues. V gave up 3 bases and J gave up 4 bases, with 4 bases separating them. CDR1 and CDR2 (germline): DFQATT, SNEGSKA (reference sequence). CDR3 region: CSASGYNEQFF. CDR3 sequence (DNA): TGCAGTGCTAGCGGGTACAATGAGCAGTTCTTC.

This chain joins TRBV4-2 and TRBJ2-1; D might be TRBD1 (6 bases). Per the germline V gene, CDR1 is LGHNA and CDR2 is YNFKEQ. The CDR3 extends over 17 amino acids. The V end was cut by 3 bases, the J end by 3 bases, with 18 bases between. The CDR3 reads CASSQGPGTTNYNEQFF. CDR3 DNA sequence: TGTGCCAGCAGCCAGGGCCCCGGGACAACCAACTACAATGAGCAGTTCTTC.

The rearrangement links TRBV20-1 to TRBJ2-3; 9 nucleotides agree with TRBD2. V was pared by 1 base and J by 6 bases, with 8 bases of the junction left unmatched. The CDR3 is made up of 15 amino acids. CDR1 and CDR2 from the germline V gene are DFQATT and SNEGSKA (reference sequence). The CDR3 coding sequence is TGCAGTGCTAGAGCCGGGACTAGCTACTCCGATACGCAGTATTTT. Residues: CSARAGTSYSDTQYF.

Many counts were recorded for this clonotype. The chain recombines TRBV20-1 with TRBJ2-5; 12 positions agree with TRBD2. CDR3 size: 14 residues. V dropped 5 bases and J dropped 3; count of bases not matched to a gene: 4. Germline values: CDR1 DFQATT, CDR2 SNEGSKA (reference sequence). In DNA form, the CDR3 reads TGCAGTGCTCCCCGACTAGCGGGAGAAGAGACCCAGTACTTC. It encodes CSAPRLAGEETQYF.

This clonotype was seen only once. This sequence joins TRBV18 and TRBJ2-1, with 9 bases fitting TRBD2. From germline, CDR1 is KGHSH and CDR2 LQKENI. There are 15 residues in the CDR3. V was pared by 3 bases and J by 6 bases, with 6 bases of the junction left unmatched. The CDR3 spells CASSPGGRDANEQFF. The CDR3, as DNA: TGTGCCAGCTCACCGGGCGGGAGGGACGCCAATGAGCAGTTCTTC.

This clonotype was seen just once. This CDR3 reads CAISGSGTVNTEAFF. The CDR3, as DNA: TGTGCCATCAGTGGATCCGGGACAGTGAACACTGAAGCTTTCTTT. The chain combines TRBV10-3 with TRBJ1-1, with 7 bases fitting TRBD1. The germline V gene encodes CDR1 ENHRY and CDR2 SYGVKD. V dropped 4 bases and J dropped 0; count of bases not matched to a gene: 5. The CDR3 sequence is 15 residues long.

This CDR3 is CASSYRGRRGTDTQYF. The CDR3 coding sequence is TGTGCCAGCAGTTACCGCGGGAGACGGGGCACAGATACGCAGTATTTT. This chain uses TRBV6-2 or TRBV6-3 with TRBJ2-3; 7 bases fit TRBD2. CDR1 is MNHEY, CDR2 SVGEGT, per germline. The CDR3 loop spans 16 amino acids. The trim removed 2 bases at V and 1 base at J, leaving 6 bases unmatched.

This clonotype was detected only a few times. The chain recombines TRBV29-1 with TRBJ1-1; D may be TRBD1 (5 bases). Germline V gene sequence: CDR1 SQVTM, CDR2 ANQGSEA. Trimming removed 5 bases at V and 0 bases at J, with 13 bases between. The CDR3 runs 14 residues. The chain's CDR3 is CSVQGRHMNTEAFF. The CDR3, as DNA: TGCAGCGTTCAGGGCCGCCACATGAACACTGAAGCTTTCTTT.

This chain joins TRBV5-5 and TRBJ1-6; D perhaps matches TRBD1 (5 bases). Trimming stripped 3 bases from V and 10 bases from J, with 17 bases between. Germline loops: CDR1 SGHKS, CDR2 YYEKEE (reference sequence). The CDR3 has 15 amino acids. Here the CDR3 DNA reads TGTGCCAGCAGCTGGGATGGAGGGGCTCGGTCACCCCTCCACTTT. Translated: CASSWDGGARSPLHF.

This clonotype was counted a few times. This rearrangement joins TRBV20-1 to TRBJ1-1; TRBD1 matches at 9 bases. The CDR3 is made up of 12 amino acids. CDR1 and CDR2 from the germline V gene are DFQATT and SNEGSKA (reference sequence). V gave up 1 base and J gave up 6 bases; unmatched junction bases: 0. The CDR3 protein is CSARGQGAEAFF. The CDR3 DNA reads TGCAGTGCTAGAGGACAGGGGGCTGAAGCTTTCTTT.

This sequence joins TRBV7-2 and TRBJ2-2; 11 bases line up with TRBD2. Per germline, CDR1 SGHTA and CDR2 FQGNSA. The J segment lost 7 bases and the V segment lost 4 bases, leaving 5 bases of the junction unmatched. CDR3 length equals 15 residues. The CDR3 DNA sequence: TGTGCCAGCAGCTACGCCGGGACTAGCGGCGGGGAGCTGTTTTTT. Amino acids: CASSYAGTSGGELFF.

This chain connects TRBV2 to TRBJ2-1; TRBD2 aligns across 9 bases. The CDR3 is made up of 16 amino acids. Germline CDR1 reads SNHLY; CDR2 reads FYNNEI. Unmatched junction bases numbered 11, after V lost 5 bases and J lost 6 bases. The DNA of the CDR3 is TGTGCCAGCAGTAGGTCTAGCGGGATGGGCATCAATGAGCAGTTCTTC. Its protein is CASSRSSGMGINEQFF.

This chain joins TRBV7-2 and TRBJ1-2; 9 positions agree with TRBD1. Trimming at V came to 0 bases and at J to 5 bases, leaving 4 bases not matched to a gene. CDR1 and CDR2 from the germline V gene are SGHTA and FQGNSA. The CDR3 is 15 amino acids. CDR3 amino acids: CASSLAGQGLYGYTF. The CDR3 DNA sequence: TGTGCCAGCAGCTTAGCGGGACAGGGATTGTATGGCTACACCTTC.

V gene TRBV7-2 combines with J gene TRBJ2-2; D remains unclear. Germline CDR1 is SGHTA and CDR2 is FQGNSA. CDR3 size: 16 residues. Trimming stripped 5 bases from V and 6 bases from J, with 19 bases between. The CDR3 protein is CASSQGRALVAGELFF. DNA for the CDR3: TGTGCCAGCAGCCAAGGACGGGCGTTGGTCGCCGGGGAGCTGTTTTTT.

This CDR3 reads CASSLEERSSYNEQFF. CDR3 sequence (DNA): TGTGCCAGCAGCCTAGAGGAGAGAAGCTCCTACAATGAGCAGTTCTTC. The rearrangement uses TRBV7-9 and TRBJ2-1; D is undetermined. The CDR3 runs to 16 residues. Germline V lookup: CDR1 SEHNR, CDR2 FQNEAQ (reference sequence). Trimming took off 5 bases at V and 0 bases at J, with 14 bases between the two ends.

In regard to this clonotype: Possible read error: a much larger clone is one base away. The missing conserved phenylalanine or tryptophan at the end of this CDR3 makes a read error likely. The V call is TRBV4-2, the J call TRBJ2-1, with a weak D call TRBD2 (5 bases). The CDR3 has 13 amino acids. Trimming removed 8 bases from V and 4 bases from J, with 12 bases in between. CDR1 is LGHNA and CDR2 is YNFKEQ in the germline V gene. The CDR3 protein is CASRLGSYNEQFY. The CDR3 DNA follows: TGTGCCAGCCGCCTTGGGAGTTACAATGAGCAGTTCTAC.

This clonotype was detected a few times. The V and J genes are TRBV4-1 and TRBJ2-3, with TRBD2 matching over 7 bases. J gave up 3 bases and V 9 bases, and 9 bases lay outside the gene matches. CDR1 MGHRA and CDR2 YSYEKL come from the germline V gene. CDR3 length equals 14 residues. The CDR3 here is CASSPGLKTDTQYF. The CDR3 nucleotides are TGCGCCAGTTCCCCGGGACTAAAGACAGATACGCAGTATTTT.

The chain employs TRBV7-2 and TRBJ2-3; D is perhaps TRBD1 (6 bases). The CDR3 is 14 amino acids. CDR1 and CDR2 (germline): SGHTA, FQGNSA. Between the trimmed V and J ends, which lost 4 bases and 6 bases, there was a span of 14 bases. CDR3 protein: CASSSTGFWDTQYF. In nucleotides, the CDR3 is TGTGCCAGCAGCTCCACAGGGTTTTGGGATACGCAGTATTTT.

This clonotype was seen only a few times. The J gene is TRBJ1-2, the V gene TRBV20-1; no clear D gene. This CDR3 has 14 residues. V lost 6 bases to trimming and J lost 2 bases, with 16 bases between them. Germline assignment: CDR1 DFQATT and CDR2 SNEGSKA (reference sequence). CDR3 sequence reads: CSALLPEGNYGYTF. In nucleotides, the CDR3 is TGCAGTGCCCTACTCCCGGAGGGAAACTATGGCTACACCTTC.

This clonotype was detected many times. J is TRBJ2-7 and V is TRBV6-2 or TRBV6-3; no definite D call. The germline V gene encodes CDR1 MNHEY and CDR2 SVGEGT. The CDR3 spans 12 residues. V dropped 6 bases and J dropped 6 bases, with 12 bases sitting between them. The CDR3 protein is CASRPTEREQYF. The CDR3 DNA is TGTGCCAGCAGACCGACGGAGCGCGAGCAGTACTTC.

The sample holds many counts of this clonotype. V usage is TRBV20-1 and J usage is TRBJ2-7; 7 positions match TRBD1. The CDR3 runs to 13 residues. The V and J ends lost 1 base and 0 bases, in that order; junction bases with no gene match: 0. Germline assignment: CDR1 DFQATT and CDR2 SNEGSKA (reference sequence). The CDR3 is CSARGQGSYEQYF. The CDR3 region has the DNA TGCAGTGCTAGAGGACAGGGCTCCTACGAGCAGTACTTC.

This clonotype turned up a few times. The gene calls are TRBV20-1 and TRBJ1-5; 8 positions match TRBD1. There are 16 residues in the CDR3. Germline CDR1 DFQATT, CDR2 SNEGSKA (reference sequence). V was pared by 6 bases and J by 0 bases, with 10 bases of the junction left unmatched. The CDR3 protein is CSAIGTGGYSNQPQHF. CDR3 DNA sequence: TGCAGTGCAATTGGGACAGGTGGTTATAGCAATCAGCCCCAGCATTTT.

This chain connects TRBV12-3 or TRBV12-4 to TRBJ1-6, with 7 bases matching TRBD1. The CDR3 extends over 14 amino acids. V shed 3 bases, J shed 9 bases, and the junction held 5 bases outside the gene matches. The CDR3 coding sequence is TGTGCCAGCAGTTTCGGACAGGCATTTTCACCCCTCCACTTT. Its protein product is CASSFGQAFSPLHF.

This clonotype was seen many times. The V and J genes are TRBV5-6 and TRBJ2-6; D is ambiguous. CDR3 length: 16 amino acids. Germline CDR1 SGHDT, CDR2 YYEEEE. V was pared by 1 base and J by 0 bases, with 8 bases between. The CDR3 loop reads CASSLTLDSGANVLTF. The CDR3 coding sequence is TGTGCCAGCAGCTTGACGCTGGACTCTGGGGCCAACGTCCTGACTTTC. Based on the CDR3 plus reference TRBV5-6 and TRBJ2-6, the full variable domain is DAGVTQSPTHLIKTRGQQVTLRCSPKSGHDTVSWYQQALGQGPQFIFQYYEEEERQRGNFPDRFSGHQFPNYSSELNVNALLLGDSALYLCASSLTLDSGANVLTFGAGSRLTVL.

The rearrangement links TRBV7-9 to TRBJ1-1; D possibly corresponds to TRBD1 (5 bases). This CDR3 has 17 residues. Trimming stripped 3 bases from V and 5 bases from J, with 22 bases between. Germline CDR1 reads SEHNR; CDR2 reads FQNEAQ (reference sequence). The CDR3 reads CASSLSSNMGRGTEAFF. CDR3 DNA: TGTGCCAGCAGCTTGTCCTCTAACATGGGGCGAGGGACTGAAGCTTTCTTT.